This T cell receptor beta chain appears in the sequencing data of a study of cytomegalovirus exposure and HLA in healthy donors. 60 Vbeta and 13 Jbeta primers were used in PCR. TCRdb's table, derived via immunoSEQ multiplex PCR, lists solely in-frame clones and lacks some. The sample has some 76,000 clones, and its top ten clones hold 0.83%. The germline gives CDR1 LNHDA, CDR2 SQIVND (reference sequence). CDR3 length: 15 amino acids. The trim removed 5 bases at V and 3 bases at J, leaving 4 bases unmatched. The receptor was isolated from a boy younger than 18 in good health and CMV-seronegative. The chain has TRBV19 and TRBJ1-6, with 7 bases aligning to TRBD1. The sample consisted of PBMCs. The CDR3 DNA reads as TGTGCCAGTAGTGTAAGACAGGGCTATAATTCACCCCTCCACTTT. The encoded protein is CASSVRQGYNSPLHF. The full variable domain, rest sourced from reference TRBV19 and TRBJ1-6, is DGGITQSPKYLFRKEGQNVTLSCEQNLNHDAMYWYRQDPGQGLRLIYYSQIVNDFQKGDIAEGYSVSREKKESFPLTVTSAQKNPTAFYLCASSVRQGYNSPLHFGNGTRLTVT.